The 13 T cell receptor beta chains below all came from one sample that was sequenced in a study of T cells in Graves' hyperthyroidism and ophthalmopathy (dated by TCRdb to 2018 to 2020). The library was built by means of multiplex PCR. TCRdb names Illumina HiSeq 2000 as the instrument used. The TCR beta CDR3 regions were amplified from RNA transcripts. The TCR CDR3 was subjected to a first round of RT-PCR using the HTBI primer set and the Qiagen OneStep RT-PCR kit. The public reads were quality trimmed at Q25 with fastp and then assembled into clones with MiXCR by TCRdb, keeping productive beta chains. Every entry covers one CDR3 protein and lists the most common genes and DNA from its rows. The sample table lists more than 300,000 distinct CDR3 sequences, more than 11% of them with a count of one. Under 30% of the sample is taken by the ten largest. The material sequenced was blood. All receptors derive from a woman aged 25 to 45 with Graves' hyperthyroidism.

This clonotype came up many times. CDR3 in amino acids: CSAREDRGLQPQHF. The CDR3 nucleotides read TGCAGTGCTAGAGAGGACAGGGGGCTTCAGCCCCAGCATTTT. The chain recombines TRBV20-1 with TRBJ1-5; 11 bases agree with TRBD1. The CDR3 sequence is 14 residues long. The junction had 1 base not matched to a gene; V was cut back by 0 bases and J by 6 bases. Germline CDR1 and CDR2: DFQATT and SNEGSKA (reference sequence).

This clonotype was detected many times. The V call is TRBV11-3, the J call TRBJ2-3; D call uncertain. The CDR3 spans 12 residues. The ends were cut back, 3 bases at V and 4 bases at J, with 5 bases in the middle. Germline CDR1 SGHNT, CDR2 YENEEA. The CDR3 region has the DNA TGTGCCAGCAGCTTTGACGCAGATACGCAGTATTTT. It encodes CASSFDADTQYF.

This chain links TRBV18 with TRBJ1-1, with D maybe TRBD1 (6 bases). The CDR3 runs 16 residues. Germline CDR1 reads KGHSH; CDR2 reads LQKENI. V shed 0 bases and J shed 4 bases, with 15 bases lying between them. The CDR3 spells CASSPPGTSQGTEAFF. The CDR3 nucleotides are TGTGCCAGCTCACCACCTGGGACATCGCAAGGCACTGAAGCTTTCTTT.

There are many counts of this clonotype. The chain is built from TRBV11-2 and TRBJ2-3; D may match TRBD1 or TRBD2 (5 bases each). The CDR3 totals 16 residues. Germline-derived CDR1 and CDR2 are SGHAT and FQNNGV. V gave up 5 bases and J gave up 3 bases, with 18 bases separating them. DNA for the CDR3: TGTGCCAGCAGCCTTAGGACCGGGACCCGAACAGATACGCAGTATTTT. It translates to CASSLRTGTRTDTQYF.

There are many counts of this clonotype. The gene calls are TRBV3-1 and TRBJ2-1, with TRBD2 identical over 10 bases. Losses at the gene ends were 7 bases for V and 7 bases for J; bases not matched to a gene: 7. Per germline, CDR1 LGHDT and CDR2 YNNKEL (reference sequence). The CDR3 consists of 14 residues. The CDR3 DNA reads as TGTGCCAGCATCCCAGCGGGAGGGAGGAATGAGCAGTTCTTC. Amino acid sequence: CASIPAGGRNEQFF.

This clonotype appeared many times. The chain is built from TRBV2 and TRBJ2-3, with D possibly matching TRBD2 (6 bases). In germline, CDR1 is SNHLY, CDR2 FYNNEI. The CDR3 runs to 14 residues. Trimming pared 5 bases from V and 3 bases from J, leaving 12 bases between. The CDR3 reads CASSRLVPTDTQYF. CDR3 DNA: TGTGCCAGCAGTAGACTAGTCCCTACAGATACGCAGTATTTT. Variable domain in full (rest from reference TRBV2 and TRBJ2-3): EPEVTQTPSHQVTQMGQEVILRCVPISNHLYFYWYRQILGQKVEFLVSFYNNEISEKSEIFDDQFSVERPDGSNFTLKIRSTKLEDSAMYFCASSRLVPTDTQYFGPGTRLTVL.

Ten or more counts support this clonotype. The V and J genes are TRBV28 and TRBJ1-2; D ambiguous. The germline V and J ends were trimmed by 1 base and 4 bases, with 10 bases remaining between them. The CDR3 sequence is 14 residues long. The germline V gene encodes CDR1 MDHEN and CDR2 SYDVKM. CDR3 nucleotides: TGTGCCAGCAGTTTATCGCAGGAGTTCTATGGCTACACCTTC. Amino acids: CASSLSQEFYGYTF.

A few counts support this clonotype. V gene TRBV3-1 combines with J gene TRBJ2-2; D tentatively fits TRBD1 or TRBD2 (5 bases each). The germline V gene has CDR1 LGHDT and CDR2 YNNKEL (reference sequence). The CDR3 is 16 residues long. V dropped 4 bases and J dropped 3 bases, with 15 bases sitting between them. This chain's CDR3 is CASSRSGPIYTGELFF. As DNA, the CDR3 is TGTGCCAGCAGCCGCTCGGGACCTATTTACACCGGGGAGCTGTTTTTT.

This chain links TRBV19 with TRBJ2-1; D not certain. The ends were cut back, 10 bases at V and 0 bases at J, with 22 bases in the middle. CDR1 and CDR2 (germline): LNHDA, SQIVND (reference sequence). The CDR3 runs to 17 residues. The DNA of the CDR3 is TGTGCCACTCAGCCCTACTTGACTGTTAGCTCCTACAATGAGCAGTTCTTC. Encoded protein: CATQPYLTVSSYNEQFF.

This clonotype showed up just a few times. The chain carries TRBV7-8 and TRBJ2-3; 8 bases match TRBD2. The CDR3 is made up of 15 amino acids. V gave up 2 bases and J gave up 5 bases; unmatched junction bases: 6. Germline CDR1 SGHVS, CDR2 FQNEAQ. The CDR3 DNA sequence: TGTGCCAGCAGCTTATTAGCGGGGCCAGGAGATACGCAGTATTTT. As protein: CASSLLAGPGDTQYF.

This chain connects TRBV6-1 to TRBJ2-1, with 9 positions matching TRBD1. This CDR3 region has 15 residues. Trimming cost V 5 bases and J 2 bases; bases outside gene matches: 4. CDR1 and CDR2 (germline): MNHNS, SASEGT. CDR3 bases: TGTGCCAGCAGTCAGACAGGGGGGGCCTACAATGAGCAGTTCTTC. This gives the protein CASSQTGGAYNEQFF.

This clonotype showed up many times. The chain joins TRBV28 to TRBJ1-2; D uncertain. The V and J ends lost 3 bases and 4 bases respectively, with 12 bases between them. This CDR3 has 14 residues. The V gene's germline CDR1 is MDHEN and CDR2 SYDVKM. CDR3 sequence (DNA): TGTGCCAGCAGTTTCCCAGGAGCCCTCTATGGCTACACCTTC. Its protein product is CASSFPGALYGYTF.

This clonotype was counted many times. J is TRBJ2-3 and V is TRBV20-1; 8 bases match TRBD2. The CDR3 is 17 amino acids. Germline V CDR1 and CDR2: DFQATT, SNEGSKA (reference sequence). V gave up 2 bases and J gave up 5 bases; unmatched junction bases: 15. CDR3 sequence reads: CSARSWGFSGIEDTQYF. In DNA form, the CDR3 reads TGCAGTGCTAGAAGTTGGGGCTTTAGCGGGATTGAAGATACGCAGTATTTT.